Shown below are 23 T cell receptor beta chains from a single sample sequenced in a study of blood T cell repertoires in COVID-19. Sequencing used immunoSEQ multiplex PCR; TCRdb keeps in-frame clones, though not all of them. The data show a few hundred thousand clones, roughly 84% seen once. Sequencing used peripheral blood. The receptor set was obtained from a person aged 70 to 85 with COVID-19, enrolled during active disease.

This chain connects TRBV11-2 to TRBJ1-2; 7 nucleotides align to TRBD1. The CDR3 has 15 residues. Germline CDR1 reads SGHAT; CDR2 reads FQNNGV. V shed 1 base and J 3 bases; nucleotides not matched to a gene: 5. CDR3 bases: TGTGCCAGCAGCTTAGTACCGCAGGGGGACTATGGCTACACCTTC. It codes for CASSLVPQGDYGYTF. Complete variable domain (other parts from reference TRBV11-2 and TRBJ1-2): EAGVAQSPRYKIIEKRQSVAFWCNPISGHATLYWYQQILGQGPKLLIQFQNNGVVDDSQLPKDRFSAERLKGVDSTLKIQPAKLEDSAVYLCASSLVPQGDYGYTFGSGTRLTVV.

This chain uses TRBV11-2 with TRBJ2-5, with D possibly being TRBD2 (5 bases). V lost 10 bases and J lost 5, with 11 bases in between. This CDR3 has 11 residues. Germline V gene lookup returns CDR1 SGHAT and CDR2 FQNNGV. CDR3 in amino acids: CAILGGETQYF. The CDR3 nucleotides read TGTGCCATCCTGGGCGGGGAGACCCAGTACTTC.

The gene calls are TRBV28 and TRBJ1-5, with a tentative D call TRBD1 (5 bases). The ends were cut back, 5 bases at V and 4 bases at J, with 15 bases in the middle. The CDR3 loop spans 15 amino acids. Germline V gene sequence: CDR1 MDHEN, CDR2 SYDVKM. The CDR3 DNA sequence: TGTGCCAGCAGTCGTGGAGGGGCCCGTAATCAGCCCCAGCATTTT. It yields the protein CASSRGGARNQPQHF.

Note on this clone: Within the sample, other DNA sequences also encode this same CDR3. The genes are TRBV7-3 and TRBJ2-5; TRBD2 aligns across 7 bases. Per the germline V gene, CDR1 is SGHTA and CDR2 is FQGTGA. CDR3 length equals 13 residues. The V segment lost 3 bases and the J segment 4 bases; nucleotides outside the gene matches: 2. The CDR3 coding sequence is TGTGCCAGCAGCTTTACGGGAGGAGAGACCCAGTACTTC. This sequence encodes CASSFTGGETQYF.

For the CDR3, the DNA is TGTGCCACCAGCAAGATACAGGGGCGGATGGGGACAGATACGCAGTATTTT. Protein sequence: CATSKIQGRMGTDTQYF. The chain recombines TRBV15 with TRBJ2-3; TRBD1 matches 7 bases. The CDR3 consists of 17 residues. Germline V lookup: CDR1 LNHNV, CDR2 YYDKDF (reference sequence). The junction had 13 bases not matched to a gene; V was cut back by 4 bases and J by 3 bases.

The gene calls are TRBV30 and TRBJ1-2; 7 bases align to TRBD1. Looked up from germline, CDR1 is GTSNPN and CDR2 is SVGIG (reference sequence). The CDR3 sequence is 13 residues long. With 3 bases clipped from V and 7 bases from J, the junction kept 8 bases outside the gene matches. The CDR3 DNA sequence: TGTGCCTGGAGGGGAGACAGGGACCGTGGCTACACCTTC. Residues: CAWRGDRDRGYTF.

In DNA, the CDR3 is TGCGCCAGCAGCCAAGATCCCGGGGGGGGTCGGAATGAGCAGTTCTTC. The encoded protein is CASSQDPGGGRNEQFF. The genes are TRBV4-1 and TRBJ2-1; 8 bases match TRBD2. In germline, CDR1 is MGHRA, CDR2 YSYEKL. V lost 0 bases to trimming and J lost 7 bases; unmatched junction nucleotides: 8. The CDR3 extends over 16 amino acids.

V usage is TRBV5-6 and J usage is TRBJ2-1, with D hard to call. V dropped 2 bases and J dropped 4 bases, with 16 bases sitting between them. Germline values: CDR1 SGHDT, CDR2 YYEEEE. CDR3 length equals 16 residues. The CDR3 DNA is TGTGCCAGCAGCTTTTCTGCTGGCAACCTGTACAATGAGCAGTTCTTC. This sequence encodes CASSFSAGNLYNEQFF.

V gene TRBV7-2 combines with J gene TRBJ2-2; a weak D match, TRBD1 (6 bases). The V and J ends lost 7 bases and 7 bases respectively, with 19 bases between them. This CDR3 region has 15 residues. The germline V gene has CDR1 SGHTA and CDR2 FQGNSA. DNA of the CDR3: TGTGCCAGCAAAATTACTGGGGGCCTCGGCGGGGAGCTGTTTTTT. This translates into CASKITGGLGGELFF.

The CDR3 here is CAWGRTVFNSPLHF. The CDR3 DNA follows: TGTGCCTGGGGAAGGACAGTGTTCAATTCACCCCTCCACTTT. The rearrangement links TRBV30 to TRBJ1-6; D perhaps matches TRBD1 (6 bases). Germline V lookup: CDR1 GTSNPN, CDR2 SVGIG (reference sequence). The CDR3 runs to 14 residues. Trimming shortened V by 5 bases and J by 7 bases, and 15 bases separated the two germline ends.

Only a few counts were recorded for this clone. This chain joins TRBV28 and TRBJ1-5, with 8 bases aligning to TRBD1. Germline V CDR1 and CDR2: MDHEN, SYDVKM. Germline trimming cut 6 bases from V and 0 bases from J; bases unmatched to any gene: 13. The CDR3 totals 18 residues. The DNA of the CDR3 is TGTGCCAGCAGGCAGGGGGCGCGGGGGGGATATAGCAATCAGCCCCAGCATTTT. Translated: CASRQGARGGYSNQPQHF.

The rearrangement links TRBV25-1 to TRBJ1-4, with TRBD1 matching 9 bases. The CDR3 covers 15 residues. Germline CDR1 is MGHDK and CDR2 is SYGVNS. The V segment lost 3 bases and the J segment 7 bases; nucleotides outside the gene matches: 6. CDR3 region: CASSDHRDRAEKLFF. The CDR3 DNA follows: TGTGCCAGCAGTGATCACCGGGACAGGGCTGAAAAACTGTTTTTT.

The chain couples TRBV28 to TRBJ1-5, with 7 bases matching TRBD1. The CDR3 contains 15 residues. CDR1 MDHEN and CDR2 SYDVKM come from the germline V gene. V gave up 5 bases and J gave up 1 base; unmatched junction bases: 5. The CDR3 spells CASSQTGISNQPQHF. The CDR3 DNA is TGTGCCAGCAGTCAGACAGGGATAAGCAATCAGCCCCAGCATTTT.

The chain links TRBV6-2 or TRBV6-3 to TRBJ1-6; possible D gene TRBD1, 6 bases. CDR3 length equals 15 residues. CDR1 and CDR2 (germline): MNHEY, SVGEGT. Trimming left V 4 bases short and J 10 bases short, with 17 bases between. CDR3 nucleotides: TGTGCCAGCAGTTGGGGGACAAGGGGCAGATCACCCCTCCACTTT. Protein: CASSWGTRGRSPLHF.

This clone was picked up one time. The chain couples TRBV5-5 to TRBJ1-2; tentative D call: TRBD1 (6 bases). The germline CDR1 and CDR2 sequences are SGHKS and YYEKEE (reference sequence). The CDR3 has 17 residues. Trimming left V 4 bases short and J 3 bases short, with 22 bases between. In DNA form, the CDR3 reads TGTGCCAGCAGCAGAGGCCCAGGGGCCGGCGCAGACTATGGCTACACCTTC. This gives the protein CASSRGPGAGADYGYTF.

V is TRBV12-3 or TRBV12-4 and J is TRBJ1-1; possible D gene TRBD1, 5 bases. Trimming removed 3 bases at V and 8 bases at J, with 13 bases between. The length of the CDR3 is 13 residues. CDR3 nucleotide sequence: TGTGCCAGCAGTTTGGGGCCATATATCGAAGCTTTCTTT. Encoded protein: CASSLGPYIEAFF.

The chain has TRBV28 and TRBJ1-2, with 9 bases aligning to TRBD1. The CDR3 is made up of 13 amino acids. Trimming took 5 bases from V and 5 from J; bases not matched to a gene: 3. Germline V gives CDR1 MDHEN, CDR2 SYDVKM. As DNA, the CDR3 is TGTGCCAGCAGTCGGACAGGGGTTTATGGCTACACCTTC. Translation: CASSRTGVYGYTF.

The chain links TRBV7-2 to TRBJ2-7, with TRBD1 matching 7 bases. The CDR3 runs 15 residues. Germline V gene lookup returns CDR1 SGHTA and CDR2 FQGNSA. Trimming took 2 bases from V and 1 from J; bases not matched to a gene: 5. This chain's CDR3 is CASSLSTGVSYEQYF. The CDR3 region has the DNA TGTGCCAGCAGCTTAAGTACAGGGGTATCCTACGAGCAGTACTTC.

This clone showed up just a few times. The CDR3 nucleotides read TGTGCCAGCAGCCGGGACAGGTCAAACACCGGGGAGCTGTTTTTT. Its translation: CASSRDRSNTGELFF. This chain links TRBV6-5 with TRBJ2-2; the match to TRBD1 covers 8 bases. The CDR3 contains 15 residues. J was trimmed by 2 bases and V by 6 bases; bases with no gene match: 5. The germline gives CDR1 MNHEY, CDR2 SVGAGI.

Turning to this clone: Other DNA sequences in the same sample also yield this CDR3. In DNA form, the CDR3 reads TGTGCCAGCAGCTCGGACAGGAACACTGAAGCTTTCTTT. It specifies CASSSDRNTEAFF. V is TRBV7-2 and J is TRBJ1-1; D is possibly TRBD1 (6 bases). This CDR3 is built from 13 residues. V shed 4 bases and J shed 1 base, with 7 bases lying between them. The germline CDR1 and CDR2 sequences are SGHTA and FQGNSA.

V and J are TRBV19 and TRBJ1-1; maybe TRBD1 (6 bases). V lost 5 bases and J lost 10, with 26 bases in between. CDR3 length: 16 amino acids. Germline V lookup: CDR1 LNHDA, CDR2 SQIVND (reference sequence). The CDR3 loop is CASSEPRGASHRGAFF. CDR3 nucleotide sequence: TGTGCCAGTAGTGAACCCAGGGGTGCCAGCCATCGAGGAGCTTTCTTT.

The CDR3 loop reads CASSLRQGSTDTQYF. DNA of the CDR3: TGTGCCAGCAGTCTCCGACAGGGCAGCACAGATACGCAGTATTTT. The chain employs TRBV28 and TRBJ2-3; the match to TRBD1 covers 7 bases. Germline CDR1 and CDR2: MDHEN and SYDVKM. CDR3 length: 15 amino acids. J lost 0 bases, V lost 5 bases, and 5 bases had no gene match.

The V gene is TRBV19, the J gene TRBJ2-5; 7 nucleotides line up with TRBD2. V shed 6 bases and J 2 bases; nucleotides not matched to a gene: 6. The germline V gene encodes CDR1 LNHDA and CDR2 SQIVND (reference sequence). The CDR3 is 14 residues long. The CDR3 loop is CASSKAGSQETQYF. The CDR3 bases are TGTGCCAGTAGCAAAGCGGGGTCTCAAGAGACCCAGTACTTC.